This TCR beta chain stems from a study of vaccination and CD4 T cells after COVID-19. This clonotype was counted only a few times. No antigen is known for it. Germline is not matched at one junction end, which may reflect a read error. The Oncomine TCR Beta short-read assay sequenced DNA from cultured CD4+ T cells. Each CDR3 protein gets one entry after TCRdb re-called the PCR reads with MiXCR. Here the sample spans 8,000 to 10,000 distinct CDR3 sequences, less than 35% being singletons. As to treatment: approximately 9-day PBMC culture with coronavirus spike peptide pools or control peptides (ViraFEST assay). The clonotype was recovered from a human donor with COVID-19. What was sequenced was cultured CD4+ T cells from blood.

The CDR3 region has the DNA TGCGCCAGCAGCCGAGGGGCAGGGAGGAACCCTGAAGCTTTCTTT. Translation: CASSRGAGRNPEAFF. The genes are TRBV4-3 and TRBJ1-1; D is possibly TRBD1 (5 bases). CDR3 length: 15 residues. Germline-derived CDR1 and CDR2 are LGHNA and YSLEER.